Sequencing of this T cell receptor beta chain was carried out in a study of blood T cells in healthy people across ages (dated by TCRdb to the mid-2010s). As for the study more broadly: In model experiments, template switching captured about one uniquely barcoded TCR beta cDNA molecule for every two T cells. Using deep sequencing normalized with unique cDNA molecular identifiers, the study measured how TCR beta repertoire diversity changes with age. To avoid experimental bias, donors of different ages were randomly spread across the sequencing lanes. The donors were split into four age groups: young (average 16 years), middle-aged (roughly 40), aged (roughly 68) and long-lived (82). The study analyzed two additional independent replicas of 1 million unique cDNA reads from the same blood draw for two donors, one aged 18 to 30 and one aged 80 or older. Beyond this particular receptor, the publication reports: There was a strong correlation between observed TCR beta diversity and the percentage of naive T cells measured by flow cytometry. The CMV infection status of donors was not known, potentially confounding age-related changes in expanded clonotypes. Estimates of total diversity from one million sequenced T cells were regarded as lower bounds and underestimates. Since profiling was done on bulk unsorted PBMCs, naive and antigen-experienced compartments could not be conclusively compared. Observed TCR beta diversity per million T cells fell roughly linearly with age, and a significant reduction was already apparent by age about 38. Compared with the aged group, more naive CD4+ T cells, fewer expanded clones and increased TCR diversity were shown by the long-lived group, suggesting age selection.

The germline V end is reduced by 7 bases and the J end by 0 bases; junction bases left unmatched: 8. From its cysteine to its phenylalanine, the CDR3 spans 15 amino acids. Only the CDR3 region is kept as DNA, spanning 45 bases read in frame from base 1. Systemically healthy Caucasian individuals from Russia, approximately 39 in total and aged about 6 to 95 years, were included as donors. Each donor gave roughly 9.5 milliliters of peripheral blood, collected into EDTA-treated Vacutainer tubes. Ficoll-Paque density-gradient centrifugation was used to isolate PBMCs, with at least 6 million obtained per sample. Total RNA was extracted from PBMCs with Trizol reagent, with at least 6 micrograms obtained per sample. For every donor, an aliquot of PBMCs went through flow cytometry to measure the percentages of naive CD45RAhigh/CD27high T cells. This clonotype was observed a single time. Its antigen has not been determined. It has no much larger one-base neighbor in the sample; base qualities were not kept.

The library was made by 5' RACE. Sequencer: Illumina HiSeq 2500. A second 7 to 11 cycle PCR used a sample-barcoded 5' primer and a J-beta primer mix. A unique molecular identifier was introduced onto each TCR beta cDNA molecule by a template-switch 5' adaptor carrying 12 random nucleotides. At least 2.5 million CDR3-containing paired-end reads were obtained from each sample. First-strand cDNA synthesis was performed from all RNA using the Mint cDNA synthesis kit, with priming by a TRBC-specific oligonucleotide. All cDNA was treated with uracil-DNA glycosylase and then went through a first 18-cycle PCR with the universal primers M1SS and BC2_uni_R. Concerning the study's data processing: Normalization of each sample was performed by random selection of 1 million high-quality reads, each carrying a distinct molecular identifier. Reads sharing molecular identifiers were discarded rather than binned into consensus sequences. MiTCR, run with a Q25 quality threshold and the strictest error-elimination algorithm, handled CDR3 identification, clonotype clustering and error correction. Lower-bound total TCR beta diversity was estimated with a nonparametric unseen species model using Euler transformation. Through fastp at Q25 and MiXCR, TCRdb rebuilt clones from the public reads, retaining in-frame beta chains. Entries are consolidated by CDR3 protein sequence, retaining the most common genes and DNA. TCRdb's processing, not the authors' own work, is the source of the V and J calls. Present in this sample are 780,000 or so distinct CDR3 sequences, 45% to 70% of which were seen just once. More than 25% of the sample belongs to the ten largest clones.

The receptor was derived from a man aged 40-49 years in good health. What was sequenced was blood. Here the chain combines TRBV12-3 or TRBV12-4 and TRBJ1-1; TRBD1 agrees with 7 junctional bases. The nucleotide sequence is TGTGCCAGCAATCAATTCAGGGGGATGAACACTGAAGCTTTCTTT. Translated, this is CASNQFRGMNTEAFF.